This entry lists 5 T cell receptor beta chains sequenced from one sample in a study of blood T cell repertoires in COVID-19. Sequencing was performed with immunoSEQ multiplex PCR; in TCRdb, only in-frame clones are kept and a portion is missing. The table has around 100,000 clones, roughly 84% seen once; the top ten hold roughly 1.9%. Sequencing was carried out using peripheral blood. These receptors all stem from a man between 65 and 80 years old with active or convalescent COVID-19.

The rearrangement joins TRBV7-2 to TRBJ1-1, with 9 bases lining up with TRBD1. The CDR3 has 14 residues. V was pared by 3 bases and J by 5 bases, with 4 bases of the junction left unmatched. Germline assignment: CDR1 SGHTA and CDR2 FQGNSA. The CDR3 DNA reads as TGTGCCAGCAGCTTTGGGACAGGGAGAACTGAAGCTTTCTTT. Translation gives CASSFGTGRTEAFF.

This sequence joins TRBV11-3 and TRBJ2-5, with D tentatively TRBD1 (7 bases). V was shortened by 5 bases and J by 3 bases, with 13 bases between the two germline ends. The CDR3 extends over 14 amino acids. Germline V lookup: CDR1 SGHNT, CDR2 YENEEA. The chain's CDR3 is CASSPRDSEETQYF. CDR3 nucleotide sequence: TGTGCCAGCAGCCCGCGGGACAGCGAAGAGACCCAGTACTTC.

The chain carries TRBV19 and TRBJ2-3; 8 bases agree with TRBD2. Trimming cost V 4 bases and J 5 bases; bases outside gene matches: 14. The CDR3 spans 17 residues. From germline, CDR1 is LNHDA and CDR2 SQIVND (reference sequence). CDR3 region: CASSKRLSGGGLDTQYF. The CDR3 DNA follows: TGTGCCAGTAGTAAACGACTGAGCGGGGGTGGGTTAGATACGCAGTATTTT.

The chain joins TRBV5-4 to TRBJ1-2; tentative D call: TRBD1 (5 bases). CDR1 and CDR2 (germline): SGHNT, YYREEE (reference sequence). V shed 0 bases and J shed 4 bases, with 13 bases lying between them. CDR3 size: 15 residues. This chain's CDR3 is CASSLESTAIYGYTF. The CDR3 DNA reads TGTGCCAGCAGCTTGGAGTCGACAGCCATCTATGGCTACACCTTC. Using reference TRBV5-4 and TRBJ1-2 for the parts outside the CDR3, the full variable domain is ETGVTQSPTHLIKTRGQQVTLRCSSQSGHNTVSWYQQALGQGPQFIFQYYREEENGRGNFPPRFSGLQFPNYSSELNVNALELDDSALYLCASSLESTAIYGYTFGSGTRLTVV.

This clone occurred a few times. The V call is TRBV30, the J call TRBJ1-5; D perhaps matches TRBD1 (5 bases). The CDR3 has 14 amino acids. Trimming left V 0 bases short and J 5 bases short, with 11 bases between. Germline CDR1 and CDR2: GTSNPN and SVGIG (reference sequence). The CDR3 nucleotides read TGTGCCTGGAGTGTGGGGGGTTTATATCAGCCCCAGCATTTT. It yields the protein CAWSVGGLYQPQHF.